A single sample gave rise to the 11 T cell receptor beta chains below, sequenced in a study of blood T cell repertoires in COVID-19 (dated by TCRdb to about 2020). To prepare the library, the immunoSEQ multiplex PCR assay was applied. TCRdb took this table from immuneACCESS and kept in-frame rearrangements with V and J called. Such tables lack part of the clones; where checked against another copy, unresolved V genes explain under half of the gap, and the rest is unexplained. Present in this sample are some 220,000 clones, around three quarters of which were seen just once. The top ten hold 7.2% of the sample. Sequencing input: peripheral blood. These receptor sequences come from a woman in her 70s with acute or convalescent COVID-19.

The gene calls are TRBV7-2 and TRBJ1-2, with D uncertain. CDR3 size: 15 residues. Germline values: CDR1 SGHTA, CDR2 FQGNSA. V lost 1 base and J 6 bases, leaving 15 bases between the germline ends. CDR3 DNA sequence: TGTGCCAGCAGCTTAGATTTCGGTGGGCGCGATGGCTACACCTTC. Encoded protein: CASSLDFGGRDGYTF.

This clone was recorded a few times. This chain links TRBV5-1 with TRBJ1-4; D gene ambiguous. The CDR3 consists of 15 residues. The ends were cut back, 4 bases at V and 3 bases at J, with 13 bases in the middle. CDR1 is SGHRS, CDR2 YFSETQ, per germline. The CDR3 DNA reads as TGCGCCAGCAGCGTCTCCGTCGGAGCTAATGAAAAACTGTTTTTT. The encoded protein is CASSVSVGANEKLFF.

This rearrangement joins TRBV7-2 to TRBJ2-3; TRBD2 matches at 8 bases. The CDR3 has 14 residues. CDR1 is SGHTA, CDR2 FQGNSA, per germline. Trimming at V came to 3 bases and at J to 3 bases, leaving 2 bases not matched to a gene. The CDR3 reads CASSFSGETDTQYF. Here the CDR3 DNA reads TGTGCCAGCAGCTTTAGCGGGGAGACAGATACGCAGTATTTT.

The V gene is TRBV28, the J gene TRBJ1-4; tentative D call: TRBD1 (6 bases). Germline V gives CDR1 MDHEN, CDR2 SYDVKM. The CDR3 length is 15 residues. Trimming took 5 bases from V and 8 from J, leaving 18 bases between them. The CDR3 loop reads CASSGYGGQREKLFF. The CDR3 nucleotides read TGTGCCAGCAGTGGGTACGGGGGGCAACGGGAAAAACTGTTTTTT.

This clone was seen more than once but under ten times. Within the sample, other DNA sequences also encode this same CDR3. J is TRBJ2-2 and V is TRBV19, with 8 nucleotides matching TRBD2. V dropped 6 bases and J dropped 5; count of bases not matched to a gene: 8. This CDR3 comprises 15 residues. CDR1 and CDR2 (germline): LNHDA, SQIVND (reference sequence). The CDR3 sequence is CASRGSGAGTGELFF. For the CDR3, the DNA is TGTGCCAGTAGGGGTAGCGGGGCGGGTACCGGGGAGCTGTTTTTT.

This chain connects TRBV4-3 to TRBJ2-7, with unresolved D. Trimming left V 0 bases short and J 2 bases short, with 8 bases between. The CDR3 runs to 14 residues. The germline V gene encodes CDR1 LGHNA and CDR2 YSLEER. Here the CDR3 DNA reads TGCGCCAGCAGCCAAGATTTAACAGCCTACGAGCAGTACTTC. It encodes CASSQDLTAYEQYF.

CDR3 sequence: CSASLVAGNEQFF. CDR3 nucleotides: TGCAGTGCTAGTCTAGTAGCGGGCAATGAGCAGTTCTTC. V and J are TRBV20-1 and TRBJ2-1; the match to TRBD2 covers 7 bases. J was trimmed by 6 bases and V by 3 bases; bases with no gene match: 5. The CDR3 extends over 13 amino acids. Germline values: CDR1 DFQATT, CDR2 SNEGSKA (reference sequence).

The chain employs TRBV2 and TRBJ2-5; D is possibly TRBD2 (5 bases). The CDR3 is 15 amino acids. Trimming took 4 bases from V and 2 from J, leaving 14 bases between them. Germline V gene data show CDR1 as SNHLY and CDR2 as FYNNEI. The CDR3 DNA is TGTGCCAGCAGTGGGACTTCCTATAGGCAAGAGACCCAGTACTTC. This translates into CASSGTSYRQETQYF.

The chain combines TRBV12-2 with TRBJ2-7; TRBD2, the table's D call, lacks a check against the DNA. TRBV12-2 is marked as a pseudogene. The CDR3 is made up of 14 amino acids. CDR3: CASCVREPPYEQYV. The CDR3 DNA sequence: TGTGCAAGTTGCGTGCGGGAGCCGCCCTACGAGCAGTACGTC.

The table lists this clone with a count of one. Within the sample, other DNA sequences also encode this same CDR3. J is TRBJ2-1 and V is TRBV9; 13 bases are shared with TRBD2. The J segment lost 7 bases and the V segment lost 3 bases, leaving 4 bases of the junction unmatched. Germline loops: CDR1 SGDLS, CDR2 YYNGEE. The CDR3 extends over 15 amino acids. CDR3 coding DNA: TGTGCCAGCAGCGGAGGACTAGCGGGGGTTAATGAGCAGTTCTTC. Its translation: CASSGGLAGVNEQFF.

The rearrangement uses TRBV5-1 and TRBJ2-1; D is possibly TRBD1 (5 bases). V lost 2 bases to trimming and J lost 9 bases, with 12 bases between them. This CDR3 has 13 amino acids. In germline, CDR1 is SGHRS, CDR2 YFSETQ. Here the CDR3 reads CASSLGVDSEQFF. CDR3 nucleotides: TGCGCCAGCAGCTTAGGGGTTGATTCTGAGCAGTTCTTC. The whole variable domain, filled in from reference TRBV5-1 and TRBJ2-1, reads KAGVTQTPRYLIKTRGQQVTLSCSPISGHRSVSWYQQTPGQGLQFLFEYFSETQRNKGNFPGRFSGRQFSNSRSEMNVSTLELGDSALYLCASSLGVDSEQFFGPGTRLTVL.